Below are 15 T cell receptor beta chains sequenced from a single sample in a study of PD-L1 blockade in urothelial cancer. The assay was immunoSEQ multiplex PCR, and TCRdb's table has in-frame clones only and misses some. This sample has some 120,000 clones, with approximately 85% found just once. Sample time point: peripheral blood 6 weeks after treatment start. The starting material was PBMCs, obtained around atezolizumab (anti-PD-L1) treatment. These receptors all stem from a man in his fifties with urothelial cancer.

A word on this clone: At the DNA level, this CDR3 is encoded by other sequences in the same sample as well. The chain employs TRBV18 and TRBJ2-7; TRBD1 matches 11 bases. Trimming removed 0 bases from V and 2 bases from J; junction bases left unmatched: 0. The length of the CDR3 is 15 residues. Germline CDR1 KGHSH, CDR2 LQKENI. The chain's CDR3 is CASSPPGQGAYEQYF. The CDR3 nucleotides are TGTGCCAGCTCACCACCGGGACAGGGGGCCTACGAGCAGTACTTC.

The chain recombines TRBV20-1 with TRBJ2-4; D is unresolved. V lost 5 bases, J lost 15 bases, and 17 bases lay in between. The CDR3 runs to 11 residues. CDR1 DFQATT and CDR2 SNEGSKA come from the germline V gene (reference sequence). In nucleotides, the CDR3 is TGCAGTGCTTTCAACAGTAAATCGTGGTACTTC. Translation: CSAFNSKSWYF.

The chain recombines TRBV5-4 with TRBJ2-5, with 11 bases identical to TRBD2. The CDR3 is made up of 15 amino acids. Per germline, CDR1 SGHNT and CDR2 YYREEE (reference sequence). After removal of 1 base from V and 4 bases from J, the junction contained 3 bases not matched to a gene. The CDR3 protein is CASSLRLAGGETQYF. The CDR3 nucleotides are TGTGCCAGCAGCTTGCGGCTAGCGGGAGGAGAGACCCAGTACTTC.

The V gene is TRBV9, the J gene TRBJ2-1, with 12 bases that match TRBD2. This CDR3 region has 15 residues. Trimming cost V 2 bases and J 7 bases; bases outside gene matches: 4. Germline CDR1 and CDR2: SGDLS and YYNGEE. The CDR3 is CASSVLAGGGNEQFF. The CDR3 coding sequence is TGTGCCAGCAGCGTCCTAGCGGGAGGGGGGAATGAGCAGTTCTTC.

The chain carries TRBV7-3 and TRBJ2-1, with 10 positions matching TRBD1. This CDR3 spans 14 amino acids. Trimming removed 4 bases from V and 8 bases from J; junction bases left unmatched: 5. The germline CDR1 and CDR2 sequences are SGHTA and FQGTGA. The CDR3 DNA follows: TGTGCCAGCAGCTACTCGACAGGGGGCGATGAGCAGTTCTTC. This sequence encodes CASSYSTGGDEQFF.

This clone was seen only once. The genes are TRBV10-3 and TRBJ1-3; D not certain. CDR3 length: 15 residues. The V end lost 2 bases, the J end lost 0 bases, and 8 bases lay between the germline ends. Per the germline V gene, CDR1 is ENHRY and CDR2 is SYGVKD. CDR3 loop: CAISEVAVSGNTIYF. The CDR3 DNA sequence: TGTGCCATCAGTGAGGTGGCAGTCTCTGGAAACACCATATATTTT.

The chain employs TRBV28 and TRBJ1-2; the match to TRBD1 covers 11 bases. This CDR3 contains 17 residues. Germline trimming cut 5 bases from V and 7 bases from J; bases unmatched to any gene: 15. Germline V lookup: CDR1 MDHEN, CDR2 SYDVKM. The CDR3 here is CASSPGGTGGDLRGYTF. As DNA, the CDR3 is TGTGCCAGCAGTCCTGGGGGGACAGGGGGTGATTTACGTGGCTACACCTTC.

This clone was observed a single time. The gene calls are TRBV5-1 and TRBJ2-3, with 9 bases aligning to TRBD2. The CDR3 runs to 17 residues. Germline V gene data show CDR1 as SGHRS and CDR2 as YFSETQ. Trimming removed 1 base from V and 5 bases from J; junction bases left unmatched: 11. The CDR3 nucleotides read TGCGCCAGCAGCTTGACCCAGGCGGGAGGGTATGGAGATACGCAGTATTTT. Translating gives CASSLTQAGGYGDTQYF.

This clone appeared a single time. V and J are TRBV5-4 and TRBJ2-3, with 14 bases identical to TRBD2. The CDR3 covers 16 residues. The V segment lost 4 bases and the J segment 6 bases; nucleotides outside the gene matches: 7. CDR1 is SGHNT, CDR2 YYREEE, per germline (reference sequence). CDR3 protein: CASSQGTSGSSDTQYF. The CDR3 DNA is TGTGCCAGCAGCCAGGGGACTAGCGGGAGTTCGGATACGCAGTATTTT. The full variable domain, rest sourced from reference TRBV5-4 and TRBJ2-3, is ETGVTQSPTHLIKTRGQQVTLRCSSQSGHNTVSWYQQALGQGPQFIFQYYREEENGRGNFPPRFSGLQFPNYSSELNVNALELDDSALYLCASSQGTSGSSDTQYFGPGTRLTVL.

V is TRBV5-1 and J is TRBJ1-4; perhaps TRBD1 as D (6 bases). Germline assignment: CDR1 SGHRS and CDR2 YFSETQ. The CDR3 is made up of 15 amino acids. Trimming cost V 2 bases and J 2 bases, with 10 bases left between them. The CDR3 DNA follows: TGCGCCAGCAGCTTACAGGGTCTGACTAATGAAAAACTGTTTTTT. The encoded protein is CASSLQGLTNEKLFF.

The J gene is TRBJ2-5, the V gene TRBV6-1; 8 nucleotides agree with TRBD1. Germline-derived CDR1 and CDR2 are MNHNS and SASEGT. V lost 3 bases and J lost 0; bases outside the gene matches: 9. The CDR3 has 17 amino acids. The CDR3 DNA follows: TGTGCCAGCAGTGATAGGGTCTACAGGGGGAACCAAGAGACCCAGTACTTC. It codes for CASSDRVYRGNQETQYF.

This clone has just one count. The V and J genes are TRBV2 and TRBJ1-4; D call uncertain. Germline V gene lookup returns CDR1 SNHLY and CDR2 FYNNEI. CDR3 size: 18 residues. V lost 3 bases to trimming and J lost 0 bases, with 17 bases between them. CDR3 amino acids: CASSERPQRDATNEKLFF. The CDR3 nucleotides read TGTGCCAGCAGTGAGCGGCCGCAAAGAGATGCAACTAATGAAAAACTGTTTTTT.

For the CDR3, the DNA is TGTGCCAGCAGCGTAGGCGGGGGCGGGGTCTCCTACGAGCAGTACTTC. Amino acid sequence: CASSVGGGGVSYEQYF. The gene calls are TRBV9 and TRBJ2-7; maybe TRBD2 (7 bases). This CDR3 spans 16 amino acids. V lost 0 bases and J lost 0, with 13 bases in between. Germline CDR1 SGDLS, CDR2 YYNGEE.

The chain employs TRBV28 and TRBJ2-7, with unresolved D. In germline, CDR1 is MDHEN, CDR2 SYDVKM. CDR3 length: 12 amino acids. With 6 bases removed from V and 6 bases from J, the gap between germline ends came to 12 bases. The CDR3: CASRLEPGEQYF. CDR3 sequence (DNA): TGTGCCAGCAGACTCGAACCTGGCGAGCAGTACTTC.

The genes are TRBV7-9 and TRBJ2-7, with TRBD1 matching 7 bases. Germline V gene data show CDR1 as SEHNR and CDR2 as FQNEAQ (reference sequence). V lost 5 bases, J lost 5 bases, and 6 bases stayed unmatched. The CDR3 consists of 13 residues. The CDR3 sequence is CASSRQGTDEQYF. The CDR3 DNA is TGTGCCAGCAGCCGACAGGGTACGGACGAGCAGTACTTC.